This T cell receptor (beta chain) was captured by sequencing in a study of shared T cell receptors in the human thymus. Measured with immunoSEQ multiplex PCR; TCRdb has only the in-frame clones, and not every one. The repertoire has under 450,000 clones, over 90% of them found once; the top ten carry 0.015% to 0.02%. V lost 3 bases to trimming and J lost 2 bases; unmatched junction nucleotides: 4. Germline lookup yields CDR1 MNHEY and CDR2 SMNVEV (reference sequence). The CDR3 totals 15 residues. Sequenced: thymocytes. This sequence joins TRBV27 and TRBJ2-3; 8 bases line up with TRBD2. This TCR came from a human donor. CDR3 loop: CASSLAGGLTDTQYF. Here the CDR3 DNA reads TGTGCCAGCAGTTTGGCGGGAGGCCTCACAGATACGCAGTATTTT.